Listed here are 25 T cell receptor beta chains from one sample, sequenced in a study of T cells in Graves' hyperthyroidism and ophthalmopathy. TCR beta CDR3 regions were amplified from RNA. TCR CDR3 underwent first-round RT-PCR with the HTBI primer set. Using its own MiXCR run on the multiplex PCR reads, TCRdb lists one record per CDR3 protein. Of 600,000 to 650,000 distinct CDR3 sequences in the sample, about a sixth were seen once. Sequencing was performed on blood. The receptors derive from a woman in her 30s with Graves' hyperthyroidism.

At least ten counts were recorded for this clonotype. This chain uses TRBV28 with TRBJ2-7; D is unclear. In germline, CDR1 is MDHEN, CDR2 SYDVKM. Trimming removed 2 bases from V and 0 bases from J, with 8 bases in between. The CDR3 covers 14 residues. CDR3 in amino acids: CASSLAQPSYEQYF. In DNA form, the CDR3 reads TGTGCCAGCAGTTTAGCACAGCCCTCCTACGAGCAGTACTTC.

This clonotype appeared many times. The rearrangement joins TRBV11-2 to TRBJ2-7; 12 bases fit TRBD1. CDR1 is SGHAT and CDR2 is FQNNGV in the germline V gene. The CDR3 sequence is 14 residues long. The V and J ends lost 5 bases and 8 bases, in that order; junction bases with no gene match: 7. The CDR3 DNA follows: TGTGCCAGCAGCGCCGGGACAGGGGGCCCCCAGCAGTACTTC. Protein sequence: CASSAGTGGPQQYF. Drawing the rest from reference TRBV11-2 and TRBJ2-7, the complete variable domain is EAGVAQSPRYKIIEKRQSVAFWCNPISGHATLYWYQQILGQGPKLLIQFQNNGVVDDSQLPKDRFSAERLKGVDSTLKIQPAKLEDSAVYLCASSAGTGGPQQYFGPGTRLTVT.

This clonotype was seen only a few times. The V call is TRBV18, the J call TRBJ2-4, with a possible D match to TRBD2 (5 bases). This CDR3 region has 17 residues. V lost 2 bases to trimming and J lost 0 bases, with 14 bases between them. Germline V gene sequence: CDR1 KGHSH, CDR2 LQKENI. The CDR3 DNA sequence: TGTGCCAGCTCACCATCTAAGACGGGATTAGCCAAAAACATTCAGTACTTC. Amino acids: CASSPSKTGLAKNIQYF.

This clonotype came up many times. DNA for the CDR3: TGTGCCAGCAGCTTATCGGCAGGGTCGAACACTGAAGCTTTCTTT. It encodes CASSLSAGSNTEAFF. This rearrangement joins TRBV7-6 to TRBJ1-1; TRBD1 is a possible D gene (5 bases). Trimming cost V 2 bases and J 1 base, with 11 bases left between them. The CDR3 is made up of 15 amino acids. CDR1 SGHVS and CDR2 FNYEAQ come from the germline V gene.

This clonotype appeared many times. The rearrangement links TRBV20-1 to TRBJ1-2; D gene ambiguous. The CDR3 extends over 14 amino acids. Trimming took off 0 bases at V and 0 bases at J, with 8 bases between the two ends. Germline lookup yields CDR1 DFQATT and CDR2 SNEGSKA (reference sequence). The CDR3 spells CSARDQLTNYGYTF. CDR3 nucleotides: TGCAGTGCTAGAGATCAATTAACTAACTATGGCTACACCTTC.

The gene calls are TRBV30 and TRBJ2-5; 8 bases are a match to TRBD2. The V and J ends lost 5 bases and 0 bases, in that order; junction bases with no gene match: 11. Germline CDR1 reads GTSNPN; CDR2 reads SVGIG (reference sequence). CDR3 size: 16 residues. CDR3 protein: CAWGFGRELYQETQYF. CDR3 sequence (DNA): TGTGCCTGGGGTTTCGGGAGGGAGCTATACCAAGAGACCCAGTACTTC.

This clonotype has a count of ten or more. CDR3 in DNA: TGTGCCAGCAGGGTGGGGTCGAACGAGCAGTACTTC. Amino acid sequence: CASRVGSNEQYF. The V and J genes are TRBV11-2 and TRBJ2-7; D remains ambiguous. The CDR3 spans 12 residues. The germline CDR1 and CDR2 sequences are SGHAT and FQNNGV. The V end lost 6 bases, the J end lost 5 bases, and 11 bases lay between the germline ends.

Many counts were recorded for this clonotype. This chain links TRBV28 with TRBJ1-3; 9 bases fit TRBD1. The CDR3 loop spans 15 amino acids. Germline V gene data show CDR1 as MDHEN and CDR2 as SYDVKM. Unmatched junction bases numbered 7, after V lost 6 bases and J lost 4 bases. CDR3 amino acids: CASREPGQGGNTIYF. CDR3 DNA sequence: TGTGCCAGCAGAGAACCGGGACAGGGAGGAAACACCATATATTTT.

This clonotype was picked up a small number of times. The chain recombines TRBV13 with TRBJ2-3, with TRBD2 matching over 9 bases. Germline CDR1 and CDR2: PRHDT and FYEKMQ (reference sequence). J gave up 5 bases and V 0 bases, and 3 bases lay outside the gene matches. The CDR3 has 15 amino acids. The CDR3 coding sequence is TGTGCCAGCAGCTTAGGGGGACTAGCCAAAGATACGCAGTATTTT. Encoded protein: CASSLGGLAKDTQYF.

In its sample, this clonotype was seen many times. V gene TRBV20-1 combines with J gene TRBJ2-5, with D tentatively TRBD1 (5 bases). The V end was cut by 5 bases, the J end by 1 base, with 14 bases between. In germline, CDR1 is DFQATT, CDR2 SNEGSKA (reference sequence). The CDR3 spans 14 residues. The CDR3 spells CSAFPDTTQETQYF. CDR3 coding DNA: TGCAGTGCTTTCCCGGACACCACCCAAGAGACCCAGTACTTC.

In its sample, this clonotype was seen a few times. The CDR3 loop reads CASSPGAGLTDTQYF. CDR3 nucleotides: TGTGCCAGCAGTCCGGGGGCAGGGCTGACAGATACGCAGTATTTT. The rearrangement links TRBV28 to TRBJ2-3, with D tentatively TRBD1 or TRBD2 (6 bases each). Germline values: CDR1 MDHEN, CDR2 SYDVKM. This CDR3 has 15 amino acids. The V and J ends lost 5 bases and 3 bases respectively, with 15 bases between them.

Many counts were recorded for this clonotype. The chain links TRBV7-9 to TRBJ2-7; D unresolved. The V gene lost 5 bases and the J gene lost 5 bases, with 10 bases spanning the gap. This CDR3 is built from 12 residues. Germline V gene lookup returns CDR1 SEHNR and CDR2 FQNEAQ (reference sequence). The CDR3 is CASSLLSNEQYF. The CDR3 bases are TGTGCCAGCAGCCTATTGAGCAACGAGCAGTACTTC.

In the case of this clonotype: A much larger clone differs from this one at a single base, so this may be a read error. The chain combines TRBV15 with TRBJ2-7, with a possible D match to TRBD1 (5 bases). Germline-derived CDR1 and CDR2 are LNHNV and YYDKDF (reference sequence). The CDR3 has 15 amino acids. With 3 bases removed from V and 7 bases from J, the gap between germline ends came to 19 bases. CDR3 in amino acids: CATSRSRGRGGEQYF. In DNA, the CDR3 is TGTGCCACCAGCAGGAGTAGGGGTAGGGGCGGTGAGCAGTACTTC.

This clonotype showed up many times. This chain uses TRBV6-1 with TRBJ1-1, with TRBD1 matching over 7 bases. This CDR3 is 13 amino acids long. The V and J ends lost 7 bases and 6 bases, in that order; junction bases with no gene match: 8. Per germline, CDR1 MNHNS and CDR2 SASEGT. CDR3 loop: CASTDDDRAEAFF. In DNA form, the CDR3 reads TGTGCCAGCACCGACGATGACAGGGCTGAAGCTTTCTTT.

This clonotype appeared a single time. The rearrangement uses TRBV28 and TRBJ2-7; the match to TRBD1 covers 12 bases. CDR1 is MDHEN, CDR2 SYDVKM, per germline. J gave up 6 bases and V 7 bases, and 7 bases lay outside the gene matches. This CDR3 has 14 residues. The CDR3 DNA is TGTGCCAGCAAGCCGGGACAGGGGGCAGGCGAGCAGTACTTC. It is translated as CASKPGQGAGEQYF.

This clonotype was detected ten times or more. The chain has TRBV27 and TRBJ2-2, with TRBD1 matching over 8 bases. Germline values: CDR1 MNHEY, CDR2 SMNVEV (reference sequence). The CDR3 is made up of 18 amino acids. The V segment lost 5 bases and the J segment 2 bases; nucleotides outside the gene matches: 13. CDR3 coding DNA: TGTGCCAGCAGTCCCCGGGACAGGTTACTTCCCAACACCGGGGAGCTGTTTTTT. Protein sequence: CASSPRDRLLPNTGELFF.

The rearrangement links TRBV12-3 or TRBV12-4 to TRBJ2-5; D unclear. The CDR3 length is 14 residues. Between the trimmed V and J ends, which lost 3 bases and 0 bases, there was a span of 8 bases. The DNA of the CDR3 is TGTGCCAGCAGTTTCCGACGGAACCAAGAGACCCAGTACTTC. Its protein is CASSFRRNQETQYF.

This clonotype appeared a few times. In nucleotides, the CDR3 is TGTGCCAGCAGTGACTCATTAGCGGGAAGTCTGGATACGCAGTATTTT. Its translation: CASSDSLAGSLDTQYF. V is TRBV6-4 and J is TRBJ2-3, with 8 bases aligning to TRBD2. CDR3 size: 16 residues. Germline V gene sequence: CDR1 MRHNA, CDR2 SNTAGT. After removal of 0 bases from V and 6 bases from J, the junction contained 8 bases not matched to a gene.

This clonotype was counted ten times or more. CDR3 sequence (DNA): TGTGCCAGCAGCGCGACCGGGACCAACACAGATACGCAGTATTTT. Its protein product is CASSATGTNTDTQYF. The chain combines TRBV5-5 with TRBJ2-3; D is perhaps TRBD1 or TRBD2 (5 bases each). The CDR3 sequence is 15 residues long. V was shortened by 4 bases and J by 2 bases, with 14 bases between the two germline ends. Germline lookup yields CDR1 SGHKS and CDR2 YYEKEE (reference sequence).

This clonotype came up many times. CDR3 region: CAWSPSNYGYTF. The CDR3 DNA is TGTGCCTGGAGTCCTTCGAACTATGGCTACACCTTC. This chain uses TRBV30 with TRBJ1-2; no reliable D call. This CDR3 is built from 12 residues. Germline V CDR1 and CDR2: GTSNPN, SVGIG (reference sequence). The ends were cut back, 2 bases at V and 2 bases at J, with 6 bases in the middle.

This rearrangement joins TRBV6-1 to TRBJ2-1; D is uncertain. Germline CDR1 is MNHNS and CDR2 is SASEGT. CDR3 length: 14 residues. Trimming cost V 6 bases and J 5 bases, with 14 bases left between them. CDR3 DNA: TGTGCCAGCAGGCAGTATCTTGAGCACAATGAGCAGTTCTTC. As protein: CASRQYLEHNEQFF.

This clonotype came up many times. The chain employs TRBV11-3 and TRBJ2-3, with D tentatively TRBD2 (5 bases). The V end lost 7 bases, the J end lost 8 bases, and 22 bases lay between the germline ends. CDR3 size: 15 residues. Germline values: CDR1 SGHNT, CDR2 YENEEA. The CDR3 loop reads CASTTGFGLSVTQYF. CDR3 coding DNA: TGTGCCAGCACCACGGGGTTCGGACTGTCGGTTACGCAGTATTTT.

The chain combines TRBV6-1 with TRBJ2-2; D might be TRBD2 (6 bases). The CDR3 totals 14 residues. V dropped 3 bases and J dropped 3 bases, with 8 bases sitting between them. The V gene's germline CDR1 is MNHNS and CDR2 SASEGT. CDR3 bases: TGTGCCAGCAGTGACGGAGGGTACACCGGGGAGCTGTTTTTT. It is translated as CASSDGGYTGELFF.

This clonotype has a handful of counts. The chain employs TRBV28 and TRBJ2-7; D is unresolved. V was clipped by 7 bases and J by 5 bases, with 15 bases between them. In germline, CDR1 is MDHEN, CDR2 SYDVKM. CDR3 length equals 13 residues. CDR3: CASTSPPPHEQYF. The CDR3 nucleotides are TGTGCCAGCACATCCCCCCCCCCCCACGAGCAGTACTTC.

This clonotype came up many times. CDR3 in DNA: TGTGCCATCAGTGCTGGGACAGGGTTAGCCTCACCCCTCCACTTT. Protein: CAISAGTGLASPLHF. The gene calls are TRBV10-3 and TRBJ1-6; 9 positions agree with TRBD1. Germline V CDR1 and CDR2: ENHRY, SYGVKD. CDR3 length: 15 residues. The V segment lost 4 bases and the J segment 10 bases; nucleotides outside the gene matches: 8.